This T cell receptor (beta chain) was sequenced in a study of blood T cell repertoires in COVID-19 (dated by TCRdb to 2020 to 2022). In terms of the full investigation: Collaborator samples came from the United States, Italy and Spain and covered acute and convalescent phases of COVID-19. The samples were drawn from two sources: the first 160 participants of the ongoing ImmuneRACE study, and 1,200 or so subjects contributed by 6 global collaborators. Where available, HLA class I and class II types were obtained from metadata supplied by the sample provider rather than from assay-based typing. The sample metadata nearly always contained a de-identified subject ID, COVID-19 status, age in years and sex. The repertoires were made available in a free public database intended to serve as a resource for research on the immune response to SARS-CoV-2. The dataset comprised deeply sampled blood TCRbeta repertoires from subjects exposed to, actively infected with, or recovered from COVID-19. The material from the prospective study consisted of cDNA or gDNA derived from T cells, B-cell-depleted T cells, or PBMCs. The investigation overall reported the following: The amount of clinical and demographic metadata varied by source and participant and was provided uncurated.

This clone appeared a single time. Which antigen it targets is not known. Base-call qualities are not available, and no considerably larger clone is one nucleotide away. The CDR1 and CDR2 encoded by the germline V gene are SGDLS and YYNGEE. A distance of 24 bases separates the germline ends of V and J, which lose 4 bases and 5 bases respectively. The CDR3, from cysteine to phenylalanine, totals 17 residues. Only the CDR3 DNA is retained, 51 bases long and in frame from the first base. Each collaborating institution followed its own protocols to collect whole blood in K2EDTA tubes. Collaborator samples were shipped for TCRbeta analysis as frozen whole blood, isolated PBMCs, or DNA extracted from either sample type. TCRbeta CDR3 regions were amplified from genomic DNA using the immunoSEQ Assay, a bias-controlled multiplex PCR. In the paper's pipeline: The number of nucleated cells in each sample was estimated from the amplification of reference gene primers within the assay. To quantify the absolute abundance of each unique TCRbeta CDR3 rearrangement, sequence reads were collapsed and filtered. Productive Simpson clonality was computed per sample as the square root of Simpson's diversity index over productive rearrangements. TCRdb limited this immuneACCESS table to in-frame rearrangements with V and J called. A share of clones is missing; checked studies link under half to unresolved V genes, and the rest is unexplained. For V, J and clone size, that table is used; D and trimming come from the DNA. This sample has over 25,000 clones in its table, and 65% to 90% of those were observed once. Of the sample, more than 7.5% is held by the ten largest clones.

The sequencing input was peripheral blood. The rearranged chain carries TRBV9 and TRBJ1-1; no D gene is confidently identified. This clonotype was sampled from a man older than 75 with active COVID-19. The CDR3 protein: CASSNFTLREGGTEAFF. Read as DNA, the sequence is TGTGCCAGCAGCAACTTCACCCTCCGGGAGGGAGGAACTGAAGCTTTCTTT.